This is a list of T cell receptor beta chains from one sample in a study of T-cell reconstitution after alpha-beta-depleted transplantation in children. TCRdb independently ran MiXCR on the PCR reads; one entry per CDR3 protein. The sample records hundreds of thousands of distinct CDR3 sequences, over 10% being singletons. Material: PBMCs, obtained before TCRalphabeta/CD19-depleted stem cell transplant. The receptors were sampled from a girl aged 2-10 years with congenital amegakaryocytic thrombocytopenia, due to receive a stem cell transplant. The CDR3 runs from the conserved cysteine through the conserved F or W. A D gene is named only where the DNA matches it firmly. Not every row has a clone size; where given, it reads once, few, many or a size class.

d_gene,v_gene,abundance,j_gene,CDR3aa,CDR3nt
-,TRBV29-1,many,TRBJ2-5,CSEIGGREETQYF,TGCAGCGAAATTGGGGGTAGGGAAGAGACCCAGTACTTC
-,TRBV10-3,many,TRBJ2-2,CAILPRVGTGELFF,TGTGCCATCCTTCCTCGCGTGGGCACCGGGGAGCTGTTTTTT
-,TRBV5-1,many,TRBJ2-6,CASSLASGISGANVLTF,TGCGCCAGCAGCTTGGCTTCCGGGATCTCTGGGGCCAACGTCCTGACTTTC
-,TRBV20-1,many,TRBJ2-7,CSARESSYEQYF,TGCAGTGCTAGGGAAAGCTCCTACGAGCAGTACTTC
-,TRBV20-1,many,TRBJ2-1,CSATLSGNNEQFF,TGCAGTGCTACCCTATCGGGGAACAATGAGCAGTTCTTC
-,TRBV24-1,many,TRBJ2-3,CATNKAESTDTQYF,TGTGCCACCAATAAAGCGGAGAGCACAGATACGCAGTATTTT
-,TRBV28,-,TRBJ1-5,CARCYQPQHF,TGTGCCCGCTGCTATCAGCCCCAGCATTTT
-,TRBV18,-,TRBJ2-2,CASSPTPSSGTGELFF,TGTGCCAGCTCACCAACCCCCAGCTCGGGCACCGGGGAGCTGTTTTTT
-,TRBV4-1,few,TRBJ2-2,CASTHMMGTGELFF,TGCGCCAGCACTCACATGATGGGCACCGGGGAGCTGTTTTTT
-,TRBV3-1,-,TRBJ2-5,CASSQQGQGSWQETQYF,TGTGCCAGCAGCCAACAGGGGCAGGGAAGTTGGCAAGAGACCCAGTACTTC
TRBD2,TRBV7-6,few,TRBJ2-1,CASSYGLAGEYEQFF,TGTGCCAGCAGCTATGGACTAGCGGGAGAATATGAGCAGTTCTTC
TRBD1,TRBV24-1,few,TRBJ2-1,CATSESGTGNDNEQFF,TGTGCCACCAGTGAGTCCGGGACAGGGAACGACAATGAGCAGTTCTTC
TRBD1,TRBV5-1,many,TRBJ2-7,CASSSGQGNIYEQYF,TGCGCCAGCAGCTCGGGACAGGGGAATATTTACGAGCAGTACTTC
-,TRBV5-5,many,TRBJ2-1,CASSLDSGVEPEQFF,TGTGCCAGCAGCTTGGATTCCGGAGTCGAGCCTGAGCAGTTCTTC
TRBD1,TRBV5-1,few,TRBJ2-7,CASSTDVGQDYEQYF,TGCGCCAGCAGCACTGATGTGGGACAGGACTACGAGCAGTACTTC
TRBD2,TRBV5-1,-,TRBJ2-7,CASSLGGPLAGRVEQYF,TGCGCCAGCAGCTTGGGGGGTCCACTAGCGGGACGGGTCGAGCAGTACTTC
TRBD2,TRBV5-1,few,TRBJ2-7,CASSLEAGGPTYEQYF,TGCGCCAGCAGCTTGGAAGCGGGAGGCCCGACCTACGAGCAGTACTTC
TRBD1,TRBV10-3,many,TRBJ2-7,CAISESSQGFNEQYF,TGTGCCATCAGTGAGTCTTCACAGGGGTTCAACGAGCAGTACTTC
TRBD2,TRBV20-1,-,TRBJ2-5,CSASDVAGGRETQYF,TGCAGTGCTAGTGATGTAGCGGGAGGGCGAGAGACCCAGTACTTC
TRBD2,TRBV27,-,TRBJ2-7,CASSPQRGPYEQYF,TGTGCCAGCAGTCCGCAGCGGGGACCCTACGAGCAGTACTTC
-,TRBV20-1,many,TRBJ1-5,CSARDGRLNQPQHF,TGCAGTGCTAGAGATGGTAGACTCAATCAGCCCCAGCATTTT
TRBD2,TRBV12-3/TRBV12-4,-,TRBJ2-2,CASTSQGTSVELFF,TGTGCCAGCACTTCTCAGGGGACTAGCGTTGAGCTGTTTTTT
-,TRBV5-1,many,TRBJ2-3,CASSLVSHVARADTQYF,TGCGCCAGCAGCTTGGTATCGCATGTAGCCAGAGCAGATACGCAGTATTTT
TRBD1,TRBV7-9,few,TRBJ1-2,CASSSIRTGGNYGYTF,TGTGCCAGCAGCTCAATCCGGACAGGGGGCAACTATGGCTACACCTTC
-,TRBV7-8,many,TRBJ2-1,CASSLADLEFF,TGTGCCAGCAGCTTAGCGGATCTCGAGTTCTTC
-,TRBV20-1,many,TRBJ2-7,CSAIDSYYEQYF,TGCAGTGCTATTGACAGCTACTACGAGCAGTACTTC
-,TRBV12-3/TRBV12-4,many,TRBJ2-2,CASSYGLVAGELFF,TGTGCCAGCAGTTACGGCCTCGTCGCCGGGGAGCTGTTTTTT
-,TRBV10-3,many,TRBJ2-7,CAISEGADSYEQYF,TGTGCCATCAGTGAGGGGGCTGATTCCTACGAGCAGTACTTC
-,TRBV12-3/TRBV12-4,few,TRBJ2-7,CASSLEYSYEQYF,TGTGCCAGCAGTTTAGAGTACAGCTACGAGCAGTACTTC
TRBD1,TRBV12-3/TRBV12-4,few,TRBJ2-6,CASSLSRIRTGGAGANVLTF,TGTGCCAGCAGTTTAAGTCGAATAAGGACAGGGGGAGCTGGGGCCAACGTCCTGACTTTC
-,TRBV4-1,many,TRBJ2-5,CASSSNVRILETQYF,TGCGCCAGCAGCTCCAACGTTAGGATTTTGGAGACCCAGTACTTC
-,TRBV5-1,-,TRBJ2-1,CASSLDSIEQFF,TGCGCCAGCAGCTTGGATAGTATTGAGCAGTTCTTC
TRBD1,TRBV18,-,TRBJ2-1,CASSRGEDRVVNEQFF,TGTGCCAGCTCACGCGGGGAGGACAGGGTGGTGAATGAGCAGTTCTTC
-,TRBV6-5,many,TRBJ1-3,CASRGFRNTIYF,TGTGCCAGCAGGGGATTTCGAAACACCATATATTTT
-,TRBV10-2,many,TRBJ2-7,CASSAGSGGSSYEQYF,TGCGCCAGCAGTGCGGGGAGCGGAGGTTCCTCCTACGAGCAGTACTTC
TRBD1,TRBV20-1,many,TRBJ2-7,CSAIGQEVHEQYF,TGCAGTGCGATCGGACAGGAGGTCCACGAGCAGTACTTC
-,TRBV20-1,many,TRBJ2-3,CSAGTGSPQYF,TGCAGTGCTGGCACAGGGTCCCCGCAGTATTTT
-,TRBV5-1,many,TRBJ1-1,CASSPRADTEAFF,TGCGCCAGCAGCCCGAGGGCGGACACTGAAGCTTTCTTT
-,TRBV18,few,TRBJ2-3,CASSPAGHLTDTQYF,TGTGCCAGCTCACCGGCGGGACACCTCACAGATACGCAGTATTTT
-,TRBV12-3/TRBV12-4,-,TRBJ1-2,CASSLAPGSANYGYTF,TGTGCCAGCAGTTTAGCCCCGGGAAGTGCTAACTATGGCTACACCTTC
TRBD1,TRBV5-4,once,TRBJ1-2,CASSLILGQDEEGVADYGDTF,TGTGCCAGCAGCTTGATTTTGGGACAGGACGAAGAAGGGGTAGCAGACTATGGCGACACCTTC
TRBD2,TRBV6-1,-,TRBJ2-7,CASSEGLAGTVSYEQYF,TGTGCCAGCAGTGAAGGACTAGCCGGGACCGTCTCCTACGAGCAGTACTTC
TRBD1,TRBV20-1,once,TRBJ2-2,CSATQQGTGRTGELFF,TGCAGTGCTACCCAGCAGGGGACAGGGCGCACCGGGGAGCTGTTTTTT
-,TRBV12-3/TRBV12-4,many,TRBJ2-1,CASSEQGPVGNEQFF,TGTGCCAGCAGTGAACAGGGTCCAGTTGGCAATGAGCAGTTCTTC
-,TRBV20-1,many,TRBJ2-1,CSASFYNEQFF,TGCAGTGCTAGCTTTTACAATGAGCAGTTCTTC
-,TRBV5-1,many,TRBJ1-3,CASSFGRRNTIYF,TGCGCCAGCAGCTTCGGGAGGAGAAACACCATATATTTT
-,TRBV5-6,many,TRBJ2-1,CASSQTGLYNEQFF,TGTGCCAGCAGCCAAACGGGACTGTACAATGAGCAGTTCTTC
-,TRBV5-1,-,TRBJ1-4,CASRTGRSWREKLFF,TGCGCCAGCCGTACGGGCAGATCATGGAGGGAAAAACTGTTTTTT
TRBD2,TRBV24-1,many,TRBJ2-1,CATSDKNPGLAEYNEQFF,TGTGCCACCAGTGACAAGAACCCGGGACTAGCAGAATACAATGAGCAGTTCTTC
-,TRBV21-1,-,TRBJ2-7,CASSKGGSSGLVSYEQYF,TGTGCCAGCAGCAAAGGGGGTAGCTCGGGGCTCGTTTCCTACGAGCAGTACTTC
-,TRBV10-3,-,TRBJ2-1,CAISGPVGNEQFF,TGTGCCATCTCCGGACCCGTCGGCAATGAGCAGTTCTTC
-,TRBV5-1,-,TRBJ2-7,CASSLAGWSYEQYF,TGCGCCAGCAGCTTGGCAGGATGGTCCTACGAGCAGTACTTC
-,TRBV15,many,TRBJ1-2,CATSTDVGGYGYTF,TGTGCCACCAGCACAGACGTGGGGGGCTATGGCTACACCTTC
-,TRBV14,-,TRBJ2-3,CASSQEVRRGIYTDTQYF,TGTGCCAGCAGCCAAGAGGTTCGCAGGGGCATCTACACAGATACGCAGTATTTT